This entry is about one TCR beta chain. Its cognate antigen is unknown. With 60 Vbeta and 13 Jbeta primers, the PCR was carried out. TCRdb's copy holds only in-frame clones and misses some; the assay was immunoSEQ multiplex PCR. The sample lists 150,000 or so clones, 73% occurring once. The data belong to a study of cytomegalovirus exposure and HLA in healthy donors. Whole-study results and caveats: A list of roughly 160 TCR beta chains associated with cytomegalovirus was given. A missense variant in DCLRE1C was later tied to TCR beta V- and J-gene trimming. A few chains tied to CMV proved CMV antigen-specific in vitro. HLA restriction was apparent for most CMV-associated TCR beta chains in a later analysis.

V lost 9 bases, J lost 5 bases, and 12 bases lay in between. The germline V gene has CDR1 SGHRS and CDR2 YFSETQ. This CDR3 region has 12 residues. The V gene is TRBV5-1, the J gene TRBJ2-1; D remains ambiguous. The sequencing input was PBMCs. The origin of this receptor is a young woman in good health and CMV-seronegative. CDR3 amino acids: CATSYRDNEQFF. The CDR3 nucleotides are TGCGCCACCAGTTACCGGGACAATGAGCAGTTCTTC. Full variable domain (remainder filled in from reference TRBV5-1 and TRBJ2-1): KAGVTQTPRYLIKTRGQQVTLSCSPISGHRSVSWYQQTPGQGLQFLFEYFSETQRNKGNFPGRFSGRQFSNSRSEMNVSTLELGDSALYLCATSYRDNEQFFGPGTRLTVL.